The 13 T cell receptor beta chains reported below all come from one sample, sequenced in a study of CXCR3-negative and CXCR3-positive naive CD8 T cells. Points from the study as a whole: Higher TRB CDR3 hydrophobicity marked CXCR3-positive naive cells relative to CXCR3-negative naive cells.

Antigens for these TCRs are unknown. TRB cDNA libraries were made by UMI-labeled 5' RACE. For each CDR3 protein, TCRdb gives one entry from its re-call of the 5' RACE reads, without DNA. The specimen's table records about 94,000 distinct CDR3 sequences. Sequencing was done on a sample of naive CXCR3+ CD8+ T cells from blood. Sample subset: CD45RO-CCR7+CD27+CD95- naive CD8+ T cells expressing CXCR3 (TNR3+). The receptors were gathered from a human donor in good health. Some clones in this sample may be carry-over from other donors' samples.

This sequence joins TRBV3-1 and TRBJ1-3; TCRdb indicates TRBD1, and absent DNA this call remains unverified. The CDR3 runs to 14 residues. Germline CDR1 reads LGHDT; CDR2 reads YNNKEL (reference sequence). The CDR3 reads CASSQDTGGNTIYF.

V usage is TRBV12-3 or TRBV12-4 and J usage is TRBJ2-1. The CDR3 extends over 13 amino acids. This CDR3 reads CASSLIGDNEQFF.

The rearrangement joins TRBV5-1 to TRBJ2-3; the TRBD2 assignment by TCRdb is unverifiable without DNA. There are 17 residues in the CDR3. Germline-derived CDR1 and CDR2 are SGHRS and YFSETQ. CDR3: CASSLSSGRPSTDTQYF. Together with reference TRBV5-1 and TRBJ2-3, the CDR3 gives the full variable domain: KAGVTQTPRYLIKTRGQQVTLSCSPISGHRSVSWYQQTPGQGLQFLFEYFSETQRNKGNFPGRFSGRQFSNSRSEMNVSTLELGDSALYLCASSLSSGRPSTDTQYFGPGTRLTVL.

This chain uses TRBV18 with TRBJ2-7; TCRdb names TRBD1, which stays unverified in the absence of DNA. CDR3 length equals 15 residues. CDR1 is KGHSH, CDR2 LQKENI, per germline. CDR3 amino acids: CASSPGPSFSYEQYF.

The chain links TRBV5-1 to TRBJ2-1; there is no DNA to check the TCRdb D call of TRBD1. CDR3 length: 15 amino acids. Germline V lookup: CDR1 SGHRS, CDR2 YFSETQ. The CDR3 reads CASSPTGGSYNEQFF.

The V and J genes are TRBV5-1 and TRBJ1-1. From germline, CDR1 is SGHRS and CDR2 YFSETQ. The CDR3 consists of 13 residues. CDR3 amino acids: CASSLGRDLGAFF. Looking up the rest from reference TRBV5-1 and TRBJ1-1 gives the full variable domain: KAGVTQTPRYLIKTRGQQVTLSCSPISGHRSVSWYQQTPGQGLQFLFEYFSETQRNKGNFPGRFSGRQFSNSRSEMNVSTLELGDSALYLCASSLGRDLGAFFGQGTRLTVV.

The rearrangement uses TRBV6-4 and TRBJ2-6; TCRdb proposes TRBD1, but this gene call is untestable without DNA. The V gene's germline CDR1 is MRHNA and CDR2 SNTAGT. The CDR3 runs to 15 residues. This CDR3 is CASRATGDGANVLTF.

The chain links TRBV5-1 to TRBJ2-7. The CDR3 contains 14 residues. Germline CDR1 reads SGHRS; CDR2 reads YFSETQ. The CDR3 spells CASSSGVSSYEQYF.

V usage is TRBV7-8 and J usage is TRBJ1-1; the TCRdb call, TRBD1, lacks DNA for checking. The CDR3 totals 13 residues. Germline V CDR1 and CDR2: SGHVS, FQNEAQ. The CDR3 sequence: CASSPGYDTEAFF. The variable domain in full, completed from reference TRBV7-8 and TRBJ1-1, reads GAGVSQSPRYKVAKRGQDVALRCDPISGHVSLFWYQQALGQGPEFLTYFQNEAQLDKSGLPSDRFFAERPEGSVSTLKIQRTQQEDSAVYLCASSPGYDTEAFFGQGTRLTVV.

The CDR3 protein is CASSRQGLSGNQPQHF. The chain combines TRBV4-1 with TRBJ1-5; the TCRdb call, TRBD1, lacks DNA for checking. The CDR3 runs 16 residues. CDR1 MGHRA and CDR2 YSYEKL come from the germline V gene.

V is TRBV27 and J is TRBJ2-1; TCRdb gives TRBD1 as the D gene, but with no DNA this cannot be confirmed. This CDR3 contains 15 residues. The germline gives CDR1 MNHEY, CDR2 SMNVEV (reference sequence). The CDR3 spells CASSLSGDGYNEQFF.

The V and J genes are TRBV19 and TRBJ2-1. The CDR3 is made up of 11 amino acids. The germline V gene encodes CDR1 LNHDA and CDR2 SQIVND (reference sequence). Here the CDR3 reads CASSREWEQFF.

V gene TRBV29-1 combines with J gene TRBJ2-5; TCRdb's D call, TRBD2, is unchecked because there is no DNA. The CDR3 is 16 amino acids. Germline CDR1 and CDR2: SQVTM and ANQGSEA. Here the CDR3 reads CSVEPLWAAIQETQYF.